These 22 T cell receptor beta chains came from one sample sequenced in a study of blood T cell repertoires in COVID-19. Profiling relied on immunoSEQ multiplex PCR, and the TCRdb table lists in-frame clones only, not all of them. The table has about 54,000 clones, around four fifths seen once. Source material: peripheral blood. The source of these receptors is a human donor in a cohort sampled during active COVID-19.

The chain recombines TRBV30 with TRBJ2-1; TRBD1 aligns across 9 bases. Germline assignment: CDR1 GTSNPN and CDR2 SVGIG (reference sequence). The CDR3 totals 14 residues. CDR3 residues: CAHSTGGLGNEQFF. Written as DNA, the CDR3 is TGTGCGCATTCTACAGGGGGCCTTGGCAATGAGCAGTTCTTC.

The sample holds one count of this clone. The rearrangement uses TRBV24-1 and TRBJ2-3; 8 positions agree with TRBD1. The germline CDR1 and CDR2 sequences are KGHDR and SFDVKD. Losses at the gene ends were 1 base for V and 6 bases for J; bases not matched to a gene: 5. The CDR3 spans 15 residues. The CDR3 spells CATSDFGQGADTQYF. CDR3 in DNA: TGTGCCACCAGTGATTTCGGGCAGGGGGCGGATACGCAGTATTTT.

The genes are TRBV24-1 and TRBJ2-3; D is perhaps TRBD1 (6 bases). Germline lookup yields CDR1 KGHDR and CDR2 SFDVKD. The CDR3 length is 14 residues. Trimming took off 3 bases at V and 2 bases at J, with 8 bases between the two ends. The CDR3 nucleotides are TGTGCCACCAGTGATGGGACACCCACAGATACGCAGTATTTT. Amino acids: CATSDGTPTDTQYF.

The chain uses TRBV6-6 and TRBJ1-2; D is uncertain. Germline CDR1 and CDR2: MNHNY and SVGAGI (reference sequence). V gave up 4 bases and J gave up 1 base, with 7 bases separating them. The CDR3 is made up of 13 amino acids. The CDR3 bases are TGTGCCAGCAGTTTGGAGGGTAACTATGGCTACACCTTC. Its protein is CASSLEGNYGYTF.

J is TRBJ2-5 and V is TRBV28, with D tentatively TRBD1 (5 bases). CDR3 length: 16 residues. The germline gives CDR1 MDHEN, CDR2 SYDVKM. The V end was cut by 2 bases, the J end by 4 bases, with 17 bases between. CDR3 loop: CASSLEVRQGLETQYF. The CDR3 DNA reads TGTGCCAGCAGTTTAGAAGTCCGTCAGGGCTTAGAGACCCAGTACTTC.

This rearrangement joins TRBV6-6 to TRBJ2-7; 8 nucleotides agree with TRBD1. Germline assignment: CDR1 MNHNY and CDR2 SVGAGI (reference sequence). V shed 5 bases and J 1 base; nucleotides not matched to a gene: 7. This CDR3 has 15 residues. The CDR3 region is CASSPDRGPSYEQYF. The CDR3 bases are TGTGCCAGCAGTCCCGACAGGGGTCCATCCTACGAGCAGTACTTC.

On this clone itself: One end of the junction varies from germline; a read error may be responsible. The chain employs TRBV7-8 and TRBJ2-1, with D tentatively TRBD2 (7 bases). This CDR3 spans 12 amino acids. Germline V gene data show CDR1 as SGHVS and CDR2 as FQNEAQ. CDR3: CASSLVGGGPVF. CDR3 bases: TGTGCCAGCAGCTTGGTAGGGGGGGGGCCGGTCTTC.

The chain couples TRBV5-1 to TRBJ2-2; TRBD2 might be the D (6 bases). V was trimmed by 4 bases and J by 0 bases, leaving 10 bases between them. This CDR3 comprises 15 residues. Germline assignment: CDR1 SGHRS and CDR2 YFSETQ. The CDR3 region is CASSRDSTNTGELFF. CDR3 coding DNA: TGCGCCAGCAGCCGGGACTCTACGAACACCGGGGAGCTGTTTTTT.

The chain is built from TRBV5-1 and TRBJ2-7; D is perhaps TRBD2 (5 bases). Germline CDR1 is SGHRS and CDR2 is YFSETQ. The ends were cut back, 5 bases at V and 3 bases at J, with 15 bases in the middle. The CDR3 sequence is 14 residues long. CDR3 coding DNA: TGCGCCAGCAGACCTGTGGACGGGGTCTACGAGCAGTACTTC. It is translated as CASRPVDGVYEQYF.

The chain links TRBV3-1 (or the pseudogene TRBV3-2) to TRBJ2-7; D not resolved. Trimming shortened V by 1 base and J by 4 bases, and 11 bases separated the two germline ends. Germline V gene data show CDR1 as LGHDT and CDR2 as YNNKEL (reference sequence). The CDR3 is made up of 14 amino acids. In nucleotides, the CDR3 is TGTGCCAGCAGCCAAGCTGGGCCTGTTTACGAGCAGTACTTC. Its protein is CASSQAGPVYEQYF.

This clone was seen only once. The gene calls are TRBV5-1 and TRBJ1-4; the D is unclear. CDR1 SGHRS and CDR2 YFSETQ come from the germline V gene. V was cut by 1 base and J by 7 bases, with 14 bases left in between. The CDR3 totals 15 residues. The CDR3 spells CASSLSQDAGEKLFF. CDR3 nucleotide sequence: TGCGCCAGCAGCTTGTCCCAGGATGCTGGTGAAAAACTGTTTTTT.

The chain is built from TRBV11-1 and TRBJ2-2; 10 bases line up with TRBD1. Looked up from germline, CDR1 is SGHAT and CDR2 is FQDESV (reference sequence). With 3 bases clipped from V and 5 bases from J, the junction kept 6 bases outside the gene matches. CDR3 length equals 16 residues. The CDR3 spells CASSFRTGGSTGELFF. The CDR3 bases are TGTGCCAGCAGCTTCCGGACAGGGGGATCAACCGGGGAGCTGTTTTTT.

The chain is built from TRBV6-6 and TRBJ1-2; TRBD1 agrees at 10 bases. V gave up 2 bases and J gave up 4 bases; unmatched junction bases: 4. CDR1 is MNHNY, CDR2 SVGAGI, per germline (reference sequence). This CDR3 has 15 residues. CDR3 amino acids: CASSYDRGPTYGYTF. In DNA form, the CDR3 reads TGTGCCAGCAGTTACGACAGGGGGCCAACCTATGGCTACACCTTC.

The gene calls are TRBV25-1 and TRBJ1-1; possible D gene TRBD1, 5 bases. Trimming stripped 4 bases from V and 4 bases from J, with 13 bases between. CDR3 size: 14 residues. CDR1 is MGHDK, CDR2 SYGVNS, per germline. For the CDR3, the DNA is TGTGCCAGCAGTGGGGGCCCTATGAGCACTGAAGCTTTCTTT. Translating it yields CASSGGPMSTEAFF.

V gene TRBV28 combines with J gene TRBJ2-3; D is possibly TRBD1 (6 bases). Trimming stripped 8 bases from V and 4 bases from J, with 13 bases between. This CDR3 spans 13 amino acids. Germline lookup yields CDR1 MDHEN and CDR2 SYDVKM. CDR3 DNA: TGTGCCAGCGAAACACCAGGGGCAGATACGCAGTATTTT. It encodes CASETPGADTQYF. Full variable domain (outside the CDR3, taken from reference TRBV28 and TRBJ2-3): DVKVTQSSRYLVKRTGEKVFLECVQDMDHENMFWYRQDPGLGLRLIYFSYDVKMKEKGDIPEGYSVSREKKERFSLILESASTNQTSMYLCASETPGADTQYFGPGTRLTVL.

The rearrangement links TRBV30 to TRBJ1-6; 7 nucleotides align to TRBD1. V dropped 3 bases and J dropped 9; count of bases not matched to a gene: 8. Germline lookup yields CDR1 GTSNPN and CDR2 SVGIG (reference sequence). This CDR3 is 14 amino acids long. The CDR3 nucleotides are TGTGCCTGGAGAAGACAGGGAGTTTCTTCACCCCTCCACTTT. This sequence encodes CAWRRQGVSSPLHF.

This clone was seen once. The V gene is TRBV5-6, the J gene TRBJ1-6, with 9 bases that match TRBD1. The length of the CDR3 is 17 residues. V shed 4 bases and J 7 bases; nucleotides not matched to a gene: 12. Per the germline V gene, CDR1 is SGHDT and CDR2 is YYEEEE. CDR3 in DNA: TGTGCCAGCAGCACGGACAGGGGAAGACTAGGGAATTCACCCCTCCACTTT. Translated, it gives CASSTDRGRLGNSPLHF.

The J gene is TRBJ2-3, the V gene TRBV6-2 or TRBV6-3, with D tentatively TRBD1 (6 bases). V lost 5 bases to trimming and J lost 5 bases, with 14 bases between them. CDR1 and CDR2 from the germline V gene are MNHEY and SVGEGT. This CDR3 comprises 14 residues. CDR3 sequence (DNA): TGTGCCAGCAGTCAACAGGGAAGGAGAGATACGCAGTATTTT. It specifies CASSQQGRRDTQYF.

The chain combines TRBV18 with TRBJ1-1; 10 bases are shared with TRBD1. The J segment lost 4 bases and the V segment lost 2 bases, leaving 4 bases of the junction unmatched. The germline gives CDR1 KGHSH, CDR2 LQKENI. This CDR3 is 15 amino acids long. The CDR3 spells CASSPDRGLRTEAFF. The CDR3 DNA reads as TGTGCCAGCTCACCAGACAGGGGGCTTCGCACTGAAGCTTTCTTT.

J is TRBJ2-1 and V is TRBV19; 12 bases fit TRBD2. Losses at the gene ends were 7 bases for V and 7 bases for J; bases not matched to a gene: 8. This CDR3 is built from 15 residues. The germline gives CDR1 LNHDA, CDR2 SQIVND (reference sequence). The CDR3 sequence is CASTPGLAGGNEQFF. The CDR3 region has the DNA TGTGCCAGTACTCCGGGACTAGCGGGCGGGAATGAGCAGTTCTTC.

The chain combines TRBV11-2 with TRBJ1-6; 7 nucleotides agree with TRBD1. V gave up 1 base and J gave up 10 bases; unmatched junction bases: 4. Looked up from germline, CDR1 is SGHAT and CDR2 is FQNNGV. The CDR3 contains 14 residues. CDR3 nucleotides: TGTGCCAGCAGCTTAGGAGGGGGCGAATCACCCCTCCACTTT. Protein product: CASSLGGGESPLHF. Drawing the rest from reference TRBV11-2 and TRBJ1-6, the complete variable domain is EAGVAQSPRYKIIEKRQSVAFWCNPISGHATLYWYQQILGQGPKLLIQFQNNGVVDDSQLPKDRFSAERLKGVDSTLKIQPAKLEDSAVYLCASSLGGGESPLHFGNGTRLTVT.

This chain joins TRBV5-6 and TRBJ2-3; 8 bases are shared with TRBD1. After removal of 3 bases from V and 2 bases from J, the junction contained 2 bases not matched to a gene. Per the germline V gene, CDR1 is SGHDT and CDR2 is YYEEEE. CDR3 length: 14 residues. DNA of the CDR3: TGTGCCAGCAGCTCGACAGGGGTCACAGATACGCAGTATTTT. It yields the protein CASSSTGVTDTQYF.